This T cell receptor (beta chain) was profiled in a study of blood T cells in healthy people across ages. Overall study findings and caveats: A conclusive naive versus antigen-experienced comparison was prevented by the unsorted PBMCs.

Regarding this clonotype: Its antigen is currently unknown.

It was with a sample-barcoded 5' primer and a J-beta primer mix that a second PCR of about 6 to 12 cycles was run. A template-switch adaptor that had 12 random nucleotides put a tag on each cDNA molecule. TCRdb itself ran the 5' RACE reads through MiXCR, one entry per CDR3 protein. The table lists roughly 700,000 distinct CDR3 sequences, 20% to 30% of them singletons. Trimming removed 6 bases from V and 7 bases from J, with 13 bases in between. Per germline, CDR1 LGHDT and CDR2 YNNKEL (reference sequence). The CDR3 consists of 13 residues. This same sample was also part of a study on T cells of mothers and their children. That study reports: The study found slightly higher but non-significant overlap in related versus unrelated mother-child pairs.

The source is a boy younger than 18 in good health. The sequenced sample consisted of blood. The V gene is TRBV3-1, the J gene TRBJ2-1; D is perhaps TRBD2 (6 bases). The CDR3, as DNA: TGTGCCAGCAGGCATTTCGGGGGAAATGAGCAGTTCTTC. It specifies CASRHFGGNEQFF.